Here is one T cell receptor (beta chain) with its context. Its antigen is still unknown. This specimen belongs to a study of somatic mutations in cytotoxic T cells in rheumatoid arthritis. Study-wide background: A subset of V beta antibody-stained T-cell populations was isolated by flow sorting, reaching nearly 100% purity, and this subset included V beta1+ cells that went on to TCRB sequencing. Study outcomes and limitations: Unlike healthy controls, rheumatoid arthritis patients had CD8+ clonality that increased with age. Within 8 of 65 patients, the single biggest CD8+ clone made up more than 20% of CD8+ cells.

Trimming stripped 1 base from V and 1 base from J, with 14 bases between. The germline gives CDR1 MGHRA, CDR2 YSYEKL. The CDR3 contains 16 residues. Only in-frame clones appear in the TCRdb table, and some are missing; sequencing was by immunoSEQ multiplex PCR. The data hold some 15,000 clones, with about 77% observed a single time. What was sequenced was CD8+ T cells sorted from blood. This chain links TRBV4-1 with TRBJ2-7; possibly TRBD2 for D (7 bases). This TCR came from an adult with rheumatoid arthritis. CDR3 coding DNA: TGCGCCAGCAGCCAAGGGGGGGGCTTGCCTTCCTACGAGCAGTACTTC. The encoded protein is CASSQGGGLPSYEQYF.